Included here is one TCR beta chain sequence, with context. The method was immunoSEQ multiplex PCR; TCRdb's version includes in-frame clones alone and lacks a portion of them. The sample includes more than 200,000 clones, around four fifths of them seen just once. This entry is derived from a study of blood T cell repertoires in COVID-19. This CDR3 has 14 residues. Germline-derived CDR1 and CDR2 are SGDLS and YYNGEE. V dropped 2 bases and J dropped 6 bases, with 14 bases sitting between them. The chain links TRBV9 to TRBJ1-2; D is undetermined. This receptor was identified in a man in his sixties with acute or convalescent COVID-19. Specimen: peripheral blood. CDR3 coding DNA: TGTGCCAGCAGCGTTCTGGGGAGGTCCCATGGCTACACCTTC. This codes for CASSVLGRSHGYTF.